This T cell receptor (beta chain) was captured by sequencing in a study of T cells in Graves' hyperthyroidism and ophthalmopathy. Points from the study as a whole: Blood also showed most of the thyroid clonotypes that were expanded above 0.001. Ophthalmopathy was distinguished from stable hyperthyroidism by 13 V-J signatures.

Using 10 ml of fresh peripheral blood, PBMCs were prepared. There are a few counts of this clonotype. The antigen is unknown. Amplification targeted TCR beta CDR3 regions from RNA transcripts. RT-PCR in the first round (using the HTBI primer set) targeted the TCR CDR3. TCRdb re-derived calls from the multiplex PCR reads in MiXCR, one entry per CDR3 protein. The sample holds about 700,000 distinct CDR3 sequences, roughly 15% seen once. The sequencing input was blood. The clonotype comes from a woman younger than 30 with Graves' hyperthyroidism.

DNA for the CDR3: TGCGCCAGCAGCCATGTCCTTAGCGGGGTAAAGACTCACATTCAGTACTTC. Protein sequence: CASSHVLSGVKTHIQYF. The rearrangement joins TRBV4-1 to TRBJ2-4, with 8 positions matching TRBD2. Germline CDR1 reads MGHRA; CDR2 reads YSYEKL. The CDR3 sequence is 17 residues long. V was pared by 3 bases and J by 8 bases, with 15 bases of the junction left unmatched.